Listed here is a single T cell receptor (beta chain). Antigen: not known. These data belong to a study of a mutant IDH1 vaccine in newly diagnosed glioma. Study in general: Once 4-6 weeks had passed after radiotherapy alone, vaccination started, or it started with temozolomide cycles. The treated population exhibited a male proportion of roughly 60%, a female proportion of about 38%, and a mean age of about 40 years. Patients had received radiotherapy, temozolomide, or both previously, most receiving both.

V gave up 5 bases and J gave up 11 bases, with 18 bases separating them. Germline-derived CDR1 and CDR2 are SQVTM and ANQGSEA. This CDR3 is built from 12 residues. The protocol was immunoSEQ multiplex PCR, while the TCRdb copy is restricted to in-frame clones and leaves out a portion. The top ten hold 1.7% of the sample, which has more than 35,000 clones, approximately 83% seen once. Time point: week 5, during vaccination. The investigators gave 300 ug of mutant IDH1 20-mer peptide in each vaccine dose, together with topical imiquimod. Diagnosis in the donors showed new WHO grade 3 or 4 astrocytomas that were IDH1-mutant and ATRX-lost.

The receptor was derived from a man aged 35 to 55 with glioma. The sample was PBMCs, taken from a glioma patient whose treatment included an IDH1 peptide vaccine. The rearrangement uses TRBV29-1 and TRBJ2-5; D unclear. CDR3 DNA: TGCAGCGTTCCAACAGATTCGGCCAAGCAGTACTTC. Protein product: CSVPTDSAKQYF.